Given below is one T cell receptor (beta chain) in context. It lacks a known antigen. Base-call qualities are not available, and no considerably larger clone is one nucleotide away. The data are from a study of T cells in tuberculosis (dated by TCRdb to 2017 to 2018). In terms of the full investigation: In the study, CD1B tetramers and high-throughput TCR immunosequencing were combined to characterize T cells specific for the mycobacterial lipid antigen glucose monomycolate (GMM). IGRA-negative adolescents, IGRA-positive adolescents with latent tuberculosis and adults with active tuberculosis, approximately 11 per group, were compared in a South African clinical cohort. General findings and caveats noted by the study authors: Smaller NN-distances were partly driven by shorter CDR3-alpha lengths in active tuberculosis patients, and statistical significance was not reached for the TCR-beta difference. Active tuberculosis TCR-alpha repertoires showed smaller mean NN-distances to GMM-specific TCRs than IGRA-negative controls, suggesting clonal expansion of these TCRs. A classifier using the diverse GMM-specific repertoire reached about 90% accuracy (AUROC roughly 0.9), compared with around 70% accuracy using GEM motif frequencies. Clinical samples were selected based on which cryopreserved specimens were available, and the active tuberculosis cases were adults whereas the controls were adolescents.

At study entry, a tuberculin skin test and the QuantiFERON-TB GOLD In-Tube IGRA were used to screen adolescents for latent tuberculosis infection. Immunosequencing of unsorted cryopreserved PBMC covered, on average, around 100,000 T cells per clinical donor. Eleven high schools in the Worcester region of the Western Cape, South Africa, served as enrollment sites for adolescents aged 12 to 18 years. About 10 M. tuberculosis-infected adolescents and roughly ten uninfected adolescents, matched for age and sex, were selected. Adolescent PBMC were isolated from freshly drawn heparinized blood by density centrifugation and cryopreserved. The CDR3 holds 15 amino acids from the cysteine to the phenylalanine. The DNA shown is the 45-base CDR3, in frame from base 1. In the germline V gene, CDR1 corresponds to SGHRS and CDR2 to YFSETQ. At the junction V is shortened by 4 bases and J by 7 bases; bases outside the gene matches: 10.

TCR libraries were generated with the immunoSEQ multiplex PCR assay, using TCR-beta and/or TCR-alpha/delta assays for each sample. The amplified TCR libraries were sequenced on the Illumina high-throughput platform. Under the source paper's analysis protocol: Clustering and dimensionality reduction relied on pairwise TCRdist distances among GMM-specific receptors from T cells that were either sorted ex vivo or expanded in vitro. Each clinical repertoire received a mean NN-distance score, defined as the average TCRdist to the nearest 10% of tetramer-positive reference sequences. GEM TCR motif frequency was computed as the fraction of unique TCRs matching known GEM sequences by V/J usage and CDR3 length. Linear discriminant analysis with leave-one-out cross-validation, implemented in scikit-learn, was used to classify active tuberculosis. What TCRdb holds here is the immuneACCESS table cut down to in-frame rearrangements. Part of the clones is not present; checked against another copy, under half of the missing clones reflect an unresolved V gene, and the others are unexplained. Clonal size and the V and J genes are those of that table, whereas D and trimming came from the DNA. This sample comprises just under 45,000 clones, around 94% of them detected only once. The ten largest clones take up around 2% of the sample.

This chain joins TRBV5-1 to TRBJ2-1, with 8 bases in between that match TRBD2. This TCR came from a donor under 30 with latent tuberculosis or without tuberculosis infection. Some clones in this sample may be carry-over from other donors' samples. What was sequenced was PBMCs. The CDR3 region reads CASSIGTRTLNEQFF. The nucleotide sequence reads TGCGCCAGCAGCATCGGGACTAGGACCCTTAATGAGCAGTTCTTC.